A selection of T cell receptor beta chains follows, all from one sample in a study of OX40 agonist ivuxolimab in advanced cancers. Libraries were prepared by immunoSEQ multiplex PCR; TCRdb keeps only in-frame clonotypes and omits some of them. The table has more than 75,000 clones, around 87% seen once. Here the sequenced sample was CD4+ or CD8+ T cells sorted from blood, taken in a trial of the OX40 agonist ivuxolimab. Source of these receptors: an adult with an advanced solid tumor such as melanoma, head and neck, liver or kidney cancer. Both conserved end residues are part of each CDR3. The order of the fields is J gene, V gene, CDR3 protein.

TRBJ2-7 TRBV20-1 CSVPLWYEQYF
TRBJ1-4 TRBV18 CASSQVPGQGNEKLFF
TRBJ1-3 TRBV10-3 CAISEDRASGNTIYF
TRBJ2-5 TRBV7-3 CASSPFSGAAQETQYF
TRBJ1-3 TRBV6-5 CASSYSQGWSGNTIYF
TRBJ2-5 TRBV10-3 CAISTGQQETQYF
TRBJ1-1 TRBV9 CASSRGRDTEAFF
TRBJ2-1 TRBV5-6 CASSLVYRSSYNEQFF
TRBJ1-1 TRBV6-5 CASSYLQQGNTEAFF
TRBJ2-6 TRBV18 CASSPQGGGANVLTF
TRBJ1-4 TRBV2 CASSGRTGATNEKLFF
TRBJ1-4 TRBV11-2 CASSLVFRDRDGDEKLFF
TRBJ1-2 TRBV7-2 CASSSNQGTNYGYTF
TRBJ2-7 TRBV2 CASSGGLSSSYEQYF
TRBJ2-1 TRBV19 CASSSGLAATNEQFF
TRBJ2-7 TRBV25-1 CASSGQIEQYF
TRBJ2-1 TRBV10-3 CAISNNREDEQFF
TRBJ1-2 TRBV16 CASSPNSGQTVGYGYTF
TRBJ1-4 TRBV19 CARILRDRGNNEKLFF
TRBJ2-3 TRBV7-3 CASSLLPSDTQYF
TRBJ2-1 TRBV7-2 CASSLVGGTYNEQFF
TRBJ1-5 TRBV4-1 CASRATGPNQPQHF
TRBJ2-1 TRBV27 CASSSPPSGSSYNEQFF
TRBJ2-3 TRBV9 CASSVGVDTSTDTQYF
TRBJ2-7 TRBV7-7 CASSPTGFSYEQYF
TRBJ2-7 TRBV19 CASRNAGGPDEQYF
TRBJ2-7 TRBV19 CASSWQTSQGSEQYF
TRBJ2-1 TRBV5-1 CASSLGHNEQFF
TRBJ2-1 TRBV7-9 CASSLTNGVGVEQFF
TRBJ2-3 TRBV15 CATSRMDIPTDTQYF
TRBJ1-2 TRBV5-4 CASSLAAIPNYGYTF
TRBJ2-3 TRBV2 CASSVGDTQYF
TRBJ2-5 TRBV9 CASSADGTGKETQYF
TRBJ1-2 TRBV4-1 CASSLGYGSNYGYTF
TRBJ2-7 TRBV7-3 CASSPGIGGEQYF
TRBJ1-4 TRBV18 CASSPRIREEKLFF
TRBJ1-2 TRBV5-4 CASSLFSGGYGYTF
TRBJ2-3 TRBV7-8 CASSPPWGTSTDTQYF
TRBJ2-3 TRBV5-6 CASSYTSGGAGSTDTQYF
TRBJ1-1 TRBV11-2 CASSLAGGNTEAFF